The 13 T cell receptor beta chains below come from one sample, sequenced in a study of cytomegalovirus exposure and HLA in healthy donors. PCR was performed using 60 Vbeta and 13 Jbeta primers. TCRdb's table, derived via immunoSEQ multiplex PCR, lists solely in-frame clones and lacks some. The repertoire holds tens of thousands of clones, with 85% as singletons. The sample consisted of PBMCs. These receptor sequences come from a female donor in good health and CMV-seronegative.

CDR3 protein: CASSKLAGQEQYF. CDR3 bases: TGTGCCAGTAGTAAACTAGCGGGACAGGAGCAGTACTTC. The chain joins TRBV19 to TRBJ2-7, with 10 bases lining up with TRBD2. CDR1 is LNHDA, CDR2 SQIVND, per germline (reference sequence). The J segment lost 7 bases and the V segment lost 4 bases, leaving 4 bases of the junction unmatched. This CDR3 is 13 amino acids long.

As DNA, the CDR3 is TGCGCCAGCACCCTGACGTGGGACAGCAACACTGAAGCTTTCTTT. Protein sequence: CASTLTWDSNTEAFF. The gene calls are TRBV5-1 and TRBJ1-1; 7 nucleotides line up with TRBD1. Germline V gives CDR1 SGHRS, CDR2 YFSETQ. V lost 6 bases to trimming and J lost 2 bases; unmatched junction nucleotides: 10. The CDR3 consists of 15 residues. Full variable domain (remainder filled in from reference TRBV5-1 and TRBJ1-1): KAGVTQTPRYLIKTRGQQVTLSCSPISGHRSVSWYQQTPGQGLQFLFEYFSETQRNKGNFPGRFSGRQFSNSRSEMNVSTLELGDSALYLCASTLTWDSNTEAFFGQGTRLTVV.

The chain employs TRBV5-1 and TRBJ1-3, with a weak D call TRBD1 (5 bases). The CDR3 length is 16 residues. The V gene lost 4 bases and the J gene lost 0 bases, with 14 bases spanning the gap. Per germline, CDR1 SGHRS and CDR2 YFSETQ. The CDR3, as DNA: TGCGCCAGCAGCGGGGCGAATGGGCTCTCTGGAAACACCATATATTTT. Amino acid sequence: CASSGANGLSGNTIYF.

The chain is built from TRBV7-9 and TRBJ2-5; tentative D call: TRBD2 (5 bases). The V end was cut by 4 bases, the J end by 0 bases, with 6 bases between. The CDR3 runs 13 residues. Looked up from germline, CDR1 is SEHNR and CDR2 is FQNEAQ (reference sequence). The CDR3: CASSSLDQETQYF. CDR3 coding DNA: TGTGCCAGCAGCTCACTAGACCAAGAGACCCAGTACTTC.

This sequence joins TRBV5-8 and TRBJ2-3, with D perhaps matching TRBD1 (5 bases). CDR1 and CDR2 (germline): SGHTS, YDEGEE. The V end lost 3 bases, the J end lost 4 bases, and 12 bases lay between the germline ends. The CDR3 has 14 residues. CDR3 DNA: TGTGCCAGCAGCTCAACAGGCCCCTCAGATACGCAGTATTTT. Its protein is CASSSTGPSDTQYF.

This chain uses TRBV14 with TRBJ1-3; a weak D match, TRBD1 (5 bases). From germline, CDR1 is SGHDN and CDR2 FVKESK. This CDR3 comprises 18 residues. The germline V and J ends were trimmed by 0 bases and 2 bases, with 17 bases remaining between them. The CDR3 region has the DNA TGTGCCAGCAGCCAAGATCAGCGGGCAGGGAATCCTGGAAACACCATATATTTT. It specifies CASSQDQRAGNPGNTIYF.

This chain joins TRBV5-4 and TRBJ2-3, with D perhaps TRBD1 (6 bases). The CDR3 consists of 14 residues. Germline CDR1 is SGHNT and CDR2 is YYREEE (reference sequence). Trimming shortened V by 4 bases and J by 2 bases, and 11 bases separated the two germline ends. The CDR3 bases are TGTGCCAGCAGCCAACAGGGAGCCACAGATACGCAGTATTTT. Translated: CASSQQGATDTQYF.

The gene calls are TRBV6-6 and TRBJ2-3; 10 bases are shared with TRBD2. Germline CDR1 and CDR2: MNHNY and SVGAGI (reference sequence). The CDR3 extends over 16 amino acids. The trim removed 5 bases at V and 2 bases at J, leaving 7 bases unmatched. Written as DNA, the CDR3 is TGTGCCAGCAGTCAAACTAGCGGGACTATCACAGATACGCAGTATTTT. Amino acid sequence: CASSQTSGTITDTQYF.

This clone showed up just a few times. The chain joins TRBV29-1 to TRBJ2-7; 11 bases are a match to TRBD2. CDR1 SQVTM and CDR2 ANQGSEA come from the germline V gene. The V and J ends lost 6 bases and 6 bases, in that order; junction bases with no gene match: 13. CDR3 size: 15 residues. CDR3 in amino acids: CSVSLGTSGTFEQYF. As DNA, the CDR3 is TGCAGCGTGAGTCTAGGGACTAGCGGAACATTCGAGCAGTACTTC.

The V gene is TRBV6-1, the J gene TRBJ1-3; 9 bases agree with TRBD1. Trimming at V came to 2 bases and at J to 3 bases, leaving 11 bases not matched to a gene. CDR3 size: 18 residues. Germline CDR1 reads MNHNS; CDR2 reads SASEGT. CDR3 sequence reads: CASSEYGRDRANGNTIYF. DNA for the CDR3: TGTGCCAGCAGTGAATACGGGCGGGACAGGGCGAATGGAAACACCATATATTTT.

V gene TRBV5-3 combines with J gene TRBJ1-4; D is unclear. TRBV5-3 carries the ORF label, with uncertain function. The CDR3 length is 20 residues. V shed 1 base and J shed 7 bases, with 29 bases lying between them. CDR3 nucleotide sequence: TGTGCCAGAAGCTTGCCCCGCCCCCGCCAGGCGAAGTCTCTCGGTGAAAAACTGTTTTTT. Encoded protein: CARSLPRPRQAKSLGEKLFF.

This CDR3 is CASRTGGSQQPQHF. The CDR3 region has the DNA TGTGCCAGCAGGACAGGGGGATCACAACAGCCCCAGCATTTT. This chain links TRBV28 with TRBJ1-5; TRBD1 matches at 9 bases. In germline, CDR1 is MDHEN, CDR2 SYDVKM. CDR3 length equals 14 residues. V was clipped by 6 bases and J by 7 bases; unmatched bases: 7.

CDR3 loop: CASSVDGDKPYEQYF. The CDR3, as DNA: TGTGCCAGCAGCGTAGATGGGGACAAGCCCTACGAGCAGTACTTC. V usage is TRBV9 and J usage is TRBJ2-7; a possible D gene is TRBD1 (6 bases). Germline lookup yields CDR1 SGDLS and CDR2 YYNGEE. The CDR3 has 15 residues. Between the trimmed V and J ends, which lost 0 bases and 2 bases, there was a span of 12 bases.